This paragraph covers one T cell receptor (beta chain) sequence. Participants reported their clinical history, and cohort assignment relied on those reports. Recovered status in Cohort 3 required two negative PCRs, clearance, or symptom resolution. This specimen belongs to a study of blood T cell repertoires in COVID-19. In the study overall: T cells, B-cell-depleted T cells, or PBMCs supplied cDNA or gDNA.

Germline V gives CDR1 LGHDT, CDR2 YNNKEL (reference sequence). The CDR3 loop spans 15 amino acids. J was trimmed by 4 bases and V by 4 bases; bases with no gene match: 9. The data were produced by immunoSEQ multiplex PCR, yet TCRdb's version contains in-frame clones alone and is incomplete. There are a few hundred thousand clones in the sample; approximately 83% occur only once, and around 2.1% lies in the top ten. This receptor was taken from a man aged 30 to 39 who had recovered from COVID-19. The chain joins TRBV3-1 (or the pseudogene TRBV3-2) to TRBJ2-5; 7 nucleotides match TRBD2. The material sequenced was PBMCs or T cells enriched from blood (not recorded which). CDR3 sequence (DNA): TGTGCCAGCAGCCCGCTGGCGGGGGTCAGAGAGACCCAGTACTTC. It translates to CASSPLAGVRETQYF.